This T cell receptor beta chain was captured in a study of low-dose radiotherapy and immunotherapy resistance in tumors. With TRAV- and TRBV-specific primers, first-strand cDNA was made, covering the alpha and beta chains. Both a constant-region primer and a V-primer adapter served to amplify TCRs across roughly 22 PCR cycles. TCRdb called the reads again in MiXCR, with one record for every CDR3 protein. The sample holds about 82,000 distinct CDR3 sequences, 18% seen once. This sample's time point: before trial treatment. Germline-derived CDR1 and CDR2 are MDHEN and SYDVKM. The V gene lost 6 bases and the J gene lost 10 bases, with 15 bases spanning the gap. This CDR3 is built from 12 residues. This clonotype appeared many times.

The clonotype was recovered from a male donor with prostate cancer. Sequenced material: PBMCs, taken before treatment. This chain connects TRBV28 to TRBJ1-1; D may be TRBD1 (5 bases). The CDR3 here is CASSPLQGVAFF. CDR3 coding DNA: TGTGCCAGCAGCCCCCTCCAGGGTGTAGCTTTCTTT.